The entry that follows covers one T cell receptor beta chain sequence. In this sample, this clone turned up a few times. Its specific antigen is unknown. The sample holds no much larger clone one base away, and base qualities are not on file. The data originate from a study of OX40 agonist ivuxolimab in advanced cancers. Turning to the overall study: Ivuxolimab was an agonistic, fully human IgG2 monoclonal antibody directed against OX40 (CD134), a costimulatory receptor. Among the roughly 52 dose-escalation patients, approximately 20 had hepatocellular carcinoma, 15 or so melanoma, 9 renal cell carcinoma and 9 head and neck cancer. Peripheral TCRbeta sequencing aimed to test whether ivuxolimab altered TCR sequence diversity and caused clonal T-cell expansion. In the dose-escalation cohort, 65% to 85% of patients were male, and the mean age was 60 years with a range of about 20 to 90. Prior anti-PD-1, anti-PD-L1 or anti-CTLA-4 therapy was permitted, and 40% of dose-escalation patients had received checkpoint inhibitors. Partial responses occurred in three dose-escalation patients, of whom one had hepatocellular carcinoma and two had cutaneous melanoma. Intravenous ivuxolimab was administered to patients every 2 weeks at six dose levels: 0.01, 0.1, 0.3, 1.5, 3 and 10 mg/kg. The paper describes the monotherapy dose-escalation part (N ≈ 52 patients) of the phase I trial of ivuxolimab.

CDR1 is given as SGHNT and CDR2 as YENEEA, both from the germline V gene. Reading from cysteine to phenylalanine, the CDR3 counts 15 amino acids. Just CDR3 DNA is preserved here, 45 bases in frame from base 1. Unmatched junction bases come to 1, with V trimmed by 1 base and J by 2 bases. Patients with autoimmune disease history or receiving systemic immunosuppression were excluded from the trial. In every dose cohort, peripheral blood was drawn for TCR sequencing at baseline, cycle 4 day 1, and cycle 7 day 1. Samples came from an open-label, multicenter, first-in-human phase I dose-escalation trial of ivuxolimab. Adults with locally advanced or metastatic head and neck squamous cell, hepatocellular, melanoma or renal cell carcinoma were enrolled in the trial. Before TCR sequencing, CD4+ and CD8+ T cells were separately sorted from peripheral blood. General study outcomes and caveats: Antigen specificity was not determined for the clonally expanded peripheral T cells. In partial responders in the 0.1-3.0 mg/kg groups, normalized peripheral clonal expansion was found to be among the lowest, especially among CD8+ T cells. Low levels of normalized T-cell clonal expansion were also seen in some nonresponding patients. After ivuxolimab, CD8+ T cells had more expanded clones than CD4+ T cells on average. At doses of 0.1 to 3.0 mg/kg, clonal expansion of both CD4+ and CD8+ blood T cells was observed from baseline to week 6.

Genomic DNA was extracted from sorted cells for sequencing of the TCRbeta CDR3 region. TCRbeta CDR3 regions were sequenced using the immunoSEQ Assay. TCRdb provides this immuneACCESS table in a form limited to in-frame rearrangements. Some clones are lacking; in checked studies, under half of them reflect an unresolved V gene, and why the rest are absent is not known. In all, the sample holds some 67,000 clones, and roughly 84% of those were seen once. Approximately 0.25% of the sample is taken by the ten largest. Sequences were derived from CD4+ or CD8+ T cells sorted from blood, sampled in a trial of the OX40 agonist ivuxolimab. This receptor was taken from an adult with an advanced solid tumor such as melanoma, head and neck, liver or kidney cancer. The chain is made from TRBV11-3 and TRBJ2-7, with 11 bases matching TRBD2. For the CDR3, the sequence is CASSLGGLAAYEQYF. The DNA sequence is as follows: TGTGCCAGCAGCTTAGGGGGACTAGCGGCCTACGAGCAGTACTTC.